This T cell receptor beta chain came from a study of blood T cell repertoires in COVID-19. In terms of age and location, participants ranged from about 18 to 95 years and lived in fewer than 30 US areas. Categorization into cohorts depended on clinical history that participants reported. Each recovered donor of Cohort 3 presented with two negative PCRs, clearance, or symptom resolution. Germline CDR1 and CDR2: SGHTS and YDEGEE. V was pared by 0 bases and J by 6 bases, with 7 bases between. The CDR3 extends over 13 amino acids. Profiling relied on immunoSEQ multiplex PCR, and the TCRdb table lists in-frame clones only, not all of them. The table has about 340,000 clones, more than 90% seen once.

The chain combines TRBV5-8 with TRBJ2-1; perhaps TRBD2 as D (5 bases). This sequence originates from a woman in her 30s who had recovered from COVID-19. Material: PBMCs or T cells enriched from blood (not recorded which). In DNA, the CDR3 is TGTGCCAGCAGCTTGGATCGGGGCAATGAGCAGTTCTTC. Its translation: CASSLDRGNEQFF.